These 4 T cell receptor beta chains share one sample of origin, sequenced in a study of cytomegalovirus exposure and HLA in healthy donors. Researchers ran the PCR with 60 Vbeta and 13 Jbeta primers. Method: immunoSEQ multiplex PCR; TCRdb's copy keeps in-frame clones and lacks some. The profile covers roughly 180,000 clones, with 75% appearing a single time and about 7.7% taken by the ten largest. The sequenced sample consisted of PBMCs. Source of these receptors: a woman in her 40s in good health and CMV-seropositive.

This clone was detected a few times. The chain has TRBV6-1 and TRBJ2-1, with D perhaps TRBD2 (6 bases). V gave up 8 bases and J gave up 4 bases, with 15 bases separating them. The germline V gene encodes CDR1 MNHNS and CDR2 SASEGT. The CDR3 has 14 amino acids. The CDR3 loop reads CASPGSASYNEQFF. As DNA, the CDR3 is TGTGCCAGCCCCGGGAGTGCGTCGTACAATGAGCAGTTCTTC.

This clone was seen a handful of times. V is TRBV15 and J is TRBJ2-1; 7 bases line up with TRBD2. The CDR3 is 15 amino acids. Germline V CDR1 and CDR2: LNHNV, YYDKDF (reference sequence). J gave up 5 bases and V 0 bases, and 4 bases lay outside the gene matches. The CDR3 DNA reads TGTGCCACCAGCAGAGATCGCGGGAGTAACAATGAGCAGTTCTTC. It yields the protein CATSRDRGSNNEQFF.

This sequence joins TRBV6-5 and TRBJ1-1; D ambiguous. This CDR3 is 14 amino acids long. Trimming took off 2 bases at V and 0 bases at J, with 7 bases between the two ends. Germline lookup yields CDR1 MNHEY and CDR2 SVGAGI. DNA of the CDR3: TGTGCCAGCAGTTACGAGGGTATGAACACTGAAGCTTTCTTT. Its protein is CASSYEGMNTEAFF.

CDR3 sequence (DNA): TGTGCCAGTAGTATAGGGGCAGGGACTGAAGCTTTCTTT. Translating gives CASSIGAGTEAFF. V and J are TRBV19 and TRBJ1-1; TRBD1 might be the D (5 bases). This CDR3 has 13 amino acids. The germline gives CDR1 LNHDA, CDR2 SQIVND (reference sequence). The ends were cut back, 1 base at V and 5 bases at J, with 8 bases in the middle. Full variable domain (remainder filled in from reference TRBV19 and TRBJ1-1): DGGITQSPKYLFRKEGQNVTLSCEQNLNHDAMYWYRQDPGQGLRLIYYSQIVNDFQKGDIAEGYSVSREKKESFPLTVTSAQKNPTAFYLCASSIGAGTEAFFGQGTRLTVV.